One and the same sample provided the 21 T cell receptor beta chains below, sequenced in a study of naive and memory T cell subsets. Whole blood, 2.5 ml, came from adult healthy volunteers. Reverse transcription of blood and skin TCR RNA was primed at alpha and beta constant regions. One entry per CDR3 protein, called by TCRdb with MiXCR from the 5' RACE reads. The sample comprises about 22,000 distinct CDR3 sequences, 4% to 4.5% of which are singletons, and over 7.5% rests with the top ten. The receptor set was obtained from a male donor in good health.

This clonotype was seen repeatedly, ten times or more. This sequence joins TRBV7-9 and TRBJ1-5; D is uncertain. Germline values: CDR1 SEHNR, CDR2 FQNEAQ (reference sequence). Trimming cost V 1 base and J 3 bases, with 13 bases left between them. The CDR3 consists of 16 residues. The CDR3 reads CASSLGAGRYNQPQHF. The CDR3 DNA reads TGTGCCAGCAGCTTAGGGGCCGGCAGATACAATCAGCCCCAGCATTTT.

This clonotype has ten or more counts. The chain combines TRBV19 with TRBJ2-5; D gene ambiguous. The CDR3 sequence is 15 residues long. The V end was cut by 3 bases, the J end by 2 bases, with 13 bases between. Looked up from germline, CDR1 is LNHDA and CDR2 is SQIVND (reference sequence). The CDR3 DNA sequence: TGTGCCAGTAGTATTAGAGCGACCCTTCAAGAGACCCAGTACTTC. Amino acid sequence: CASSIRATLQETQYF.

There are many counts of this clonotype. The chain is built from TRBV12-3 or TRBV12-4 and TRBJ1-4; 9 bases agree with TRBD1. The CDR3 covers 14 residues. The ends lost 3 bases at V and 5 bases at J; junction bases unmatched: 1. The CDR3 loop reads CASSFGTGNEKLFF. The CDR3 bases are TGTGCCAGCAGTTTTGGGACAGGGAATGAAAAACTGTTTTTT.

This clonotype showed up many times. J is TRBJ2-5 and V is TRBV29-1, with a tentative D call TRBD1 (5 bases). This CDR3 is built from 13 residues. Germline CDR1 and CDR2: SQVTM and ANQGSEA. The ends were cut back, 2 bases at V and 5 bases at J, with 12 bases in the middle. DNA of the CDR3: TGCAGCGTTGAACTTGGGGCCGGGGAGACCCAGTACTTC. Translated, it gives CSVELGAGETQYF.

This clonotype was observed at least ten times. This chain links TRBV18 with TRBJ1-2, with D perhaps matching TRBD1 (5 bases). Germline CDR1 KGHSH, CDR2 LQKENI. The V and J ends lost 3 bases and 7 bases respectively, with 12 bases between them. This CDR3 contains 13 residues. The CDR3 reads CASSPGPSFGYTF. The CDR3 DNA follows: TGTGCCAGCTCACCGGGACCATCATTTGGCTACACCTTC.

In its sample, this clonotype ranks as medium-sized (0.01 to 0.1%). DNA for the CDR3: TGTGCCAGCAGCTTGGCCAGGGGCGACTACGAGCAGTACTTC. Protein product: CASSLARGDYEQYF. The genes are TRBV5-5 and TRBJ2-7, with D maybe TRBD1 (6 bases). Germline CDR1 SGHKS, CDR2 YYEKEE (reference sequence). This CDR3 has 14 residues. Trimming took 0 bases from V and 3 from J, leaving 10 bases between them.

The sample holds many counts of this clonotype. V and J are TRBV6-6 and TRBJ2-5, with a weak D call TRBD2 (6 bases). This CDR3 contains 16 residues. V lost 6 bases and J 3 bases, leaving 20 bases between the germline ends. CDR1 and CDR2 from the germline V gene are MNHNY and SVGAGI (reference sequence). The CDR3 DNA follows: TGTGCCAGCAGACCCACGGGACTCAGCTTCGAAGAGACCCAGTACTTC. Its translation: CASRPTGLSFEETQYF.

This clonotype was recorded at least ten times. The V and J genes are TRBV4-1 and TRBJ2-1; no clear D gene. Trimming removed 4 bases at V and 5 bases at J, with 15 bases between. Looked up from germline, CDR1 is MGHRA and CDR2 is YSYEKL. This CDR3 is 15 amino acids long. CDR3 amino acids: CASSLVVPGHNEQFF. The CDR3 DNA sequence: TGCGCCAGCAGCCTAGTCGTTCCTGGCCACAATGAGCAGTTCTTC.

In this sample, this clonotype turned up many times. DNA for the CDR3: TGTGCCAGCAGCTTGGCCAAGGGTCCCATGAACTACGAGCAGTACTTC. Its translation: CASSLAKGPMNYEQYF. The rearrangement uses TRBV5-5 and TRBJ2-7; D is unresolved. The V gene's germline CDR1 is SGHKS and CDR2 YYEKEE (reference sequence). V shed 0 bases and J shed 3 bases, with 16 bases lying between them. CDR3 length: 16 amino acids.

At least ten counts were recorded for this clonotype. V gene TRBV29-1 combines with J gene TRBJ2-5; TRBD2 matches 10 bases. Germline assignment: CDR1 SQVTM and CDR2 ANQGSEA. The V gene end was trimmed by 5 bases and the J gene end by 5 bases; junction bases not matched to a gene: 17. The CDR3 runs to 17 residues. CDR3 coding DNA: TGCAGCGTTAGGTCCGGGACTAGCGTGGAAGTTCTGGAGACCCAGTACTTC. Protein sequence: CSVRSGTSVEVLETQYF.

This clonotype was observed a few times. This chain uses TRBV18 with TRBJ2-2; TRBD2 matches at 13 bases. Germline V gene sequence: CDR1 KGHSH, CDR2 LQKENI. The CDR3 has 17 amino acids. V dropped 5 bases and J dropped 0; count of bases not matched to a gene: 3. CDR3 DNA: TGTGCCAGCTCATCACTAGCGGGGGGGCCGAACACCGGGGAGCTGTTTTTT. This encodes CASSSLAGGPNTGELFF. The full variable domain, in which reference TRBV18 and TRBJ2-2 provide the parts outside the CDR3, is NAGVMQNPRHLVRRRGQEARLRCSPMKGHSHVYWYRQLPEEGLKFMVYLQKENIIDESGMPKERFSAEFPKEGPSILRIQQVVRGDSAAYFCASSSLAGGPNTGELFFGEGSRLTVL.

In DNA form, the CDR3 reads TGTGCCAGCAGTTCGGGACTAGCGGGAGGACGGAACACCGGGGAGCTGTTTTTT. Its protein product is CASSSGLAGGRNTGELFF. J is TRBJ2-2 and V is TRBV28; TRBD2 agrees at 15 bases. The CDR3 has 18 residues. Germline V gene lookup returns CDR1 MDHEN and CDR2 SYDVKM. Trimming removed 4 bases from V and 1 base from J; junction bases left unmatched: 4.

Many counts were recorded for this clonotype. The rearrangement uses TRBV10-3 and TRBJ2-7; no definite D call. With 6 bases removed from V and 6 bases from J, the gap between germline ends came to 15 bases. From germline, CDR1 is ENHRY and CDR2 SYGVKD. The CDR3 is 13 amino acids. The DNA of the CDR3 is TGTGCCATCAGCACCCGAGACCCGGGCGAGCAGTACTTC. This gives the protein CAISTRDPGEQYF.

This clonotype occurred a few times. A much bigger clone sits one base away, suggesting this may be a read error. V is TRBV18 and J is TRBJ2-1; 8 bases fit TRBD1. Germline V gene data show CDR1 as KGHSH and CDR2 as LQKENI. The CDR3 consists of 15 residues. Germline trimming cut 3 bases from V and 8 bases from J; bases unmatched to any gene: 9. CDR3 loop: CASSPRDRPCYEQFF. DNA of the CDR3: TGTGCCAGCTCACCCCGGGACAGGCCTTGCTATGAGCAGTTCTTC. Supplemented by reference TRBV18 and TRBJ2-1, the full variable domain reads NAGVMQNPRHLVRRRGQEARLRCSPMKGHSHVYWYRQLPEEGLKFMVYLQKENIIDESGMPKERFSAEFPKEGPSILRIQQVVRGDSAAYFCASSPRDRPCYEQFFGPGTRLTVL.

This clonotype was seen repeatedly, ten times or more. The J gene is TRBJ2-7, the V gene TRBV3-1; maybe TRBD2 (6 bases). V lost 0 bases and J 3 bases, leaving 21 bases between the germline ends. The CDR3 is 18 residues long. Germline loops: CDR1 LGHDT, CDR2 YNNKEL (reference sequence). CDR3 amino acids: CASSQDQRVSGWNYEQYF. CDR3 sequence (DNA): TGTGCCAGCAGCCAAGATCAGCGGGTTAGCGGTTGGAACTACGAGCAGTACTTC.

This clonotype was observed at least ten times. J is TRBJ2-7 and V is TRBV4-1; a weak D match, TRBD2 (5 bases). CDR1 is MGHRA, CDR2 YSYEKL, per germline. V shed 5 bases and J shed 6 bases, with 8 bases lying between them. CDR3 length: 11 residues. Written as DNA, the CDR3 is TGCGCCAGCAGCGCTCGGGGCGAGCAGTACTTC. The encoded protein is CASSARGEQYF.

This clonotype came up many times. The chain is built from TRBV7-8 and TRBJ2-2, with TRBD1 matching over 10 bases. The CDR3 runs to 15 residues. The ends lost 5 bases at V and 5 bases at J; junction bases unmatched: 5. Germline CDR1 and CDR2: SGHVS and FQNEAQ. The CDR3 region is CASSLGTGVTGELFF. In DNA, the CDR3 is TGTGCCAGCAGCCTCGGGACAGGGGTAACCGGGGAGCTGTTTTTT. Together with reference TRBV7-8 and TRBJ2-2, the CDR3 gives the full variable domain: GAGVSQSPRYKVAKRGQDVALRCDPISGHVSLFWYQQALGQGPEFLTYFQNEAQLDKSGLPSDRFFAERPEGSVSTLKIQRTQQEDSAVYLCASSLGTGVTGELFFGEGSRLTVL.

This clonotype was seen at least ten times. The chain links TRBV12-3 or TRBV12-4 to TRBJ2-2; D ambiguous. V lost 5 bases, J lost 3 bases, and 10 bases lay in between. The CDR3 runs 14 residues. The CDR3 is CASSRSLDTGELFF. CDR3 DNA sequence: TGTGCCAGCAGTAGGAGTTTAGACACCGGGGAGCTGTTTTTT.

This clonotype was counted many times. This chain connects TRBV6-2 or TRBV6-3 to TRBJ1-2, with D hard to call. V was cut by 3 bases and J by 2 bases, with 10 bases left in between. CDR1 and CDR2 (germline): MNHEY, SVGEGT. CDR3 size: 14 residues. The CDR3 sequence: CASSYVGGNYGYTF. As DNA, the CDR3 is TGTGCCAGCAGTTATGTGGGCGGCAACTATGGCTACACCTTC.

In this sample, this clonotype is medium-sized (0.01 to 0.1%). The chain combines TRBV19 with TRBJ1-5; D gene uncertain. Trimming removed 2 bases from V and 0 bases from J, with 8 bases in between. The CDR3 spans 15 residues. The germline V gene has CDR1 LNHDA and CDR2 SQIVND (reference sequence). The CDR3 DNA is TGTGCCAGTAGTATATATGGTTATAGCAATCAGCCCCAGCATTTT. It encodes CASSIYGYSNQPQHF.

This clonotype has at least ten counts. V and J are TRBV29-1 and TRBJ1-5; 7 bases are a match to TRBD1. CDR1 and CDR2 from the germline V gene are SQVTM and ANQGSEA. Trimming at V came to 4 bases and at J to 5 bases, leaving 2 bases not matched to a gene. The CDR3 length is 12 residues. The CDR3: CSVGTGDQPQHF. The CDR3 DNA follows: TGCAGCGTTGGGACAGGCGATCAGCCCCAGCATTTT.